Presented here are 17 T cell receptor beta chains from one specimen sequenced in a study of shared clonotypes between healthy human individuals (dated by TCRdb to 2018 to 2021). Libraries were prepared through the immunoSEQ multiplex PCR assay. The immuneACCESS repertoire file appears here via TCRdb, limited to in-frame rearrangements. These files lack a portion of the clones; in checked studies, under half of the deficit traces to unresolved V genes, and the cause of the others is not known. This sample lists about 800,000 clones; around 96% were detected once. Under 0.25% of the sample comes from the top ten. CD8 naive samples consisted of CD45RO-negative cells that were positively selected for CCR7, yielding a CD45RA+CCR7+ population without TemRA cells. The sequenced sample was naive CD8+ T cells sorted from blood. In light of the paper, this sample's cell subset or site label describes: CD45RA+CCR7+. The receptor source for this set is a man under 40 in good health.

The chain couples TRBV6-5 to TRBJ1-1; 7 positions agree with TRBD1. Germline CDR1 is MNHEY and CDR2 is SVGAGI. The CDR3 sequence is 14 residues long. V shed 4 bases, J shed 4 bases, and the junction held 6 bases outside the gene matches. CDR3 sequence: CASSFRQGSTEAFF. CDR3 nucleotides: TGTGCCAGCAGTTTCAGACAGGGAAGCACTGAAGCTTTCTTT.

Details on this clone: Different DNA sequences within this sample yield the same CDR3. The CDR3 loop reads CASSVEGGSYEQYF. The DNA of the CDR3 is TGTGCCAGCAGCGTAGAGGGTGGCTCCTACGAGCAGTACTTC. The chain has TRBV9 and TRBJ2-7; no definite D call. V was clipped by 0 bases and J by 0 bases, with 7 bases between them. This CDR3 is 14 amino acids long. From germline, CDR1 is SGDLS and CDR2 YYNGEE.

DNA of the CDR3: TGTGCCAGCAGTGAAGGGGTGACACACAATGAAAAACTGTTTTTT. This codes for CASSEGVTHNEKLFF. The V gene is TRBV6-1, the J gene TRBJ1-4; D unresolved. The CDR3 is 15 amino acids. The V end lost 1 base, the J end lost 5 bases, and 11 bases lay between the germline ends. In germline, CDR1 is MNHNS, CDR2 SASEGT.

Concerning this clone itself: The sample holds other DNA sequences that translate to the same CDR3. For the CDR3, the DNA is TGTGCCAGCAGTTTAGGCGGAACCTCCAATGAGCAGTTCTTC. This encodes CASSLGGTSNEQFF. This chain connects TRBV27 to TRBJ2-1; no firm D call. CDR3 length: 14 amino acids. Germline CDR1 reads MNHEY; CDR2 reads SMNVEV (reference sequence). V was pared by 2 bases and J by 6 bases, with 11 bases between.

This chain joins TRBV10-3 and TRBJ2-3; the D gene is possibly TRBD1 (6 bases). CDR3 length: 14 residues. V was pared by 6 bases and J by 4 bases, with 14 bases between. CDR1 is ENHRY and CDR2 is SYGVKD in the germline V gene. DNA of the CDR3: TGTGCCATCAGAAACATTGGGGGCTCAGATACGCAGTATTTT. This encodes CAIRNIGGSDTQYF.

V gene TRBV4-1 combines with J gene TRBJ2-5, with 8 bases that match TRBD1. The germline CDR1 and CDR2 sequences are MGHRA and YSYEKL. The CDR3 totals 16 residues. V lost 5 bases to trimming and J lost 2 bases; unmatched junction nucleotides: 10. Here the CDR3 reads CASSARQGAIQETQYF. CDR3 DNA: TGCGCCAGCAGCGCCCGGCAGGGGGCTATACAAGAGACCCAGTACTTC.

The chain joins TRBV7-6 to TRBJ2-7, with 8 bases identical to TRBD2. Germline assignment: CDR1 SGHVS and CDR2 FNYEAQ. The CDR3 covers 13 residues. V shed 5 bases and J 2 bases; nucleotides not matched to a gene: 2. CDR3: CASSMGLAYEQYF. DNA of the CDR3: TGTGCCAGCAGCATGGGACTAGCCTACGAGCAGTACTTC.

This clone was counted a single time. The chain combines TRBV11-2 with TRBJ2-3; TRBD2 matches at 10 bases. Trimming took 5 bases from V and 6 from J; bases not matched to a gene: 11. This CDR3 is 16 amino acids long. Germline V gives CDR1 SGHAT, CDR2 FQNNGV. The CDR3 loop reads CASSADLAGDSDTQYF. The DNA of the CDR3 is TGTGCCAGCAGCGCCGACCTAGCGGGAGACTCGGATACGCAGTATTTT. The entire variable domain, with the rest obtained from reference TRBV11-2 and TRBJ2-3, is as follows: EAGVAQSPRYKIIEKRQSVAFWCNPISGHATLYWYQQILGQGPKLLIQFQNNGVVDDSQLPKDRFSAERLKGVDSTLKIQPAKLEDSAVYLCASSADLAGDSDTQYFGPGTRLTVL.

With respect to this clone: The junction shows a germline mismatch at one end, possibly a read error. The rearrangement uses TRBV6-5 and TRBJ2-1, with 7 bases aligning to TRBD2. This CDR3 is built from 11 residues. Germline CDR1 reads MNHEY; CDR2 reads SVGAGI. The CDR3, as DNA: TGTGCCTGCAGCAGCGGGGAAGAGCAGTTCTTC. Translation: CACSSGEEQFF.

J is TRBJ1-5 and V is TRBV19; D gene unclear. The CDR3 has 12 amino acids. Trimming removed 3 bases from V and 3 bases from J, with 3 bases in between. Germline V gene data show CDR1 as LNHDA and CDR2 as SQIVND (reference sequence). This CDR3 reads CASSMANQPQHF. CDR3 nucleotide sequence: TGTGCCAGTAGTATGGCCAATCAGCCCCAGCATTTT.

This chain joins TRBV27 and TRBJ1-5; 9 positions match TRBD1. Trimming at V came to 5 bases and at J to 1 base, leaving 9 bases not matched to a gene. The CDR3 runs to 17 residues. Per germline, CDR1 MNHEY and CDR2 SMNVEV (reference sequence). The CDR3: CASSETGGWESNQPQHF. CDR3 coding DNA: TGTGCCAGCAGTGAAACAGGGGGCTGGGAAAGCAATCAGCCCCAGCATTTT.

Remarks on this clone: This same CDR3 is encoded by further DNA sequences in the sample. This chain links TRBV7-9 with TRBJ1-1, with D perhaps TRBD1 (5 bases). Germline CDR1 SEHNR, CDR2 FQNEAQ (reference sequence). V was cut by 1 base and J by 1 base, with 7 bases left in between. This CDR3 region has 14 residues. Here the CDR3 DNA reads TGTGCCAGCAGCTTAGTGCAGGGGAACACTGAAGCTTTCTTT. It translates to CASSLVQGNTEAFF.

The chain has TRBV7-2 and TRBJ2-1, with D perhaps given as TRBD1 or TRBD2 (7 bases each). Trimming shortened V by 3 bases and J by 7 bases, and 13 bases separated the two germline ends. Per germline, CDR1 SGHTA and CDR2 FQGNSA. This CDR3 contains 14 residues. The CDR3 DNA reads as TGTGCCAGCAGCTTCAGGGGGGGCTGGAATGAGCAGTTCTTC. Amino acids: CASSFRGGWNEQFF. Using reference TRBV7-2 and TRBJ2-1 for the parts outside the CDR3, the full variable domain is GAGVSQSPSNKVTEKGKDVELRCDPISGHTALYWYRQSLGQGLEFLIYFQGNSAPDKSGLPSDRFSAERTGGSVSTLTIQRTQQEDSAVYLCASSFRGGWNEQFFGPGTRLTVL.

This clone appeared once. This chain links TRBV5-1 with TRBJ2-5; a possible D gene is TRBD1 (6 bases). There are 15 residues in the CDR3. Germline loops: CDR1 SGHRS, CDR2 YFSETQ. V lost 0 bases and J lost 4, with 13 bases in between. The CDR3 DNA reads TGCGCCAGCAGCTTGGGCGGACAGAAGGCAGAGACCCAGTACTTC. This codes for CASSLGGQKAETQYF.

This chain connects TRBV10-3 to TRBJ2-2; weak D call: TRBD1 (6 bases). V lost 3 bases to trimming and J lost 1 base, with 18 bases between them. The germline V gene has CDR1 ENHRY and CDR2 SYGVKD. The CDR3 is made up of 18 amino acids. For the CDR3, the DNA is TGTGCCATCAGTGATCTATACCAAGGACAGAAGAACACCGGGGAGCTGTTTTTT. It codes for CAISDLYQGQKNTGELFF.

This chain links TRBV6-5 with TRBJ2-5; possibly TRBD1 or TRBD2 for D (6 bases each). The ends were cut back, 10 bases at V and 5 bases at J, with 17 bases in the middle. Germline V gene lookup returns CDR1 MNHEY and CDR2 SVGAGI. There are 13 residues in the CDR3. The CDR3 spells CATLSGALETQYF. CDR3 in DNA: TGTGCCACTTTGTCGGGGGCTTTGGAGACCCAGTACTTC.

The V and J genes are TRBV28 and TRBJ2-7; 9 bases align to TRBD1. J gave up 3 bases and V 3 bases, and 6 bases lay outside the gene matches. The length of the CDR3 is 15 residues. From germline, CDR1 is MDHEN and CDR2 SYDVKM. CDR3 DNA sequence: TGTGCCAGCAGTTTTACCGGGACAGGGTTCTACGAGCAGTACTTC. The encoded protein is CASSFTGTGFYEQYF.